Listed below are T cell receptor beta chains from one sample, sequenced in a study of blood T cell repertoires in COVID-19. Profiling relied on immunoSEQ multiplex PCR, and the TCRdb table lists in-frame clones only, not all of them. The sample has 200,000 to 250,000 clones, around 83% seen once; the top ten hold under 8.5%. Input material: peripheral blood. The receptors come from a woman aged 80 or over with COVID-19, enrolled during active disease. CDR3s include the opening cysteine and the closing phenylalanine or tryptophan. D genes are given only for firm matches. Some rows mark clone size as missing; the rest say once, few, many or name a class of expanded clone.

once	NA	TRBV19	TRBJ1-2	CASSRSITMNYGYTF	TGTGCCAGTAGTAGGTCGATCACTATGAACTATGGCTACACCTTC
NA	TRBD2	TRBV11-1	TRBJ2-7	CASSLLAGVTYEQYF	TGTGCCAGCAGCTTACTCGCGGGAGTTACCTACGAGCAGTACTTC
once	TRBD1	TRBV18	TRBJ1-1	CASSPPGGGLTEAFF	TGTGCCAGCTCACCCCCGGGAGGGGGCCTGACTGAAGCTTTCTTT
NA	TRBD1	TRBV30	TRBJ1-1	CAWSPPGQGNTEAFF	TGTGCCTGGAGTCCCCCCGGACAGGGGAACACTGAAGCTTTCTTT
NA	TRBD2	TRBV5-1	TRBJ2-3	CASSLGLAGVDTQYF	TGCGCCAGCAGCTTGGGACTAGCGGGGGTGGATACGCAGTATTTT
NA	TRBD2	TRBV4-1	TRBJ2-1	CASSHRRLAGGGEVNEQFF	TGCGCCAGCAGCCACAGGCGGCTAGCGGGAGGCGGAGAAGTGAATGAGCAGTTCTTC
NA	NA	TRBV18	TRBJ1-3	CASSPIQGWQGNTIYF	TGTGCCAGCTCACCAATTCAGGGGTGGCAAGGAAACACCATATATTTT
NA	NA	TRBV5-1	TRBJ2-2	CASSLTGSSTGELFF	TGCGCCAGCAGCTTGACAGGGTCATCTACCGGGGAGCTGTTTTTT
NA	TRBD1	TRBV14	TRBJ1-1	CASSLGQGFAEAFF	TGTGCCAGCAGCCTTGGACAGGGTTTCGCTGAAGCTTTCTTT
NA	NA	TRBV5-8	TRBJ1-6	CASSLGRVPSPLHF	TGTGCCAGCAGTCTGGGGAGGGTGCCTTCACCCCTCCACTTT
NA	TRBD1	TRBV30	TRBJ1-5	CAWSPGGTGDQPQHF	TGTGCCTGGAGTCCTGGCGGGACAGGGGATCAGCCCCAGCATTTT
NA	TRBD1	TRBV18	TRBJ2-5	CASSPPGTGSPRLNF	TGTGCCAGCTCACCACCTGGGACAGGTAGCCCTAGGCTCAACTTC
NA	NA	TRBV7-2	TRBJ1-3	CASSLDNGSGNTIYF	TGTGCCAGCAGCTTAGACAATGGCTCTGGAAACACCATATATTTT